This T cell receptor (beta chain) appears in the sequencing data of a study of blood T cell repertoires in COVID-19. About the study: Sample material is recorded as cDNA or gDNA derived from T cells, B-cell-depleted T cells, or PBMCs.

This study enrolled people aged 18 to 89 from roughly 22 US geographic areas. Participants had their cohort set by participant-reported clinical history. For recovered donors of Cohort 3, there were two negative PCRs, clearance, or symptom resolution. V was cut by 1 base and J by 7 bases, with 8 bases left in between. The CDR3 has 14 amino acids. From germline, CDR1 is SEHNR and CDR2 FQNEAQ (reference sequence). Repertoires were generated with immunoSEQ multiplex PCR, while TCRdb's copy carries only in-frame clones and drops some. The table records 300,000 or so clones, 80% to 90% of them present only once.

Sequences were obtained from PBMCs or T cells enriched from blood (not recorded which). The receptor was isolated from a young woman who had recovered from COVID-19. The chain links TRBV7-9 to TRBJ1-6; weak D call: TRBD1 (5 bases). DNA for the CDR3: TGTGCCAGCAGCTTAGAGGCAGGGAATTCACCCCTCCACTTT. It translates to CASSLEAGNSPLHF. The whole variable domain, remainder taken from reference TRBV7-9 and TRBJ1-6, is DTGVSQNPRHKITKRGQNVTFRCDPISEHNRLYWYRQTLGQGPEFLTYFQNEAQLEKSRLLSDRFSAERPKGSFSTLEIQRTEQGDSAMYLCASSLEAGNSPLHFGNGTRLTVT.